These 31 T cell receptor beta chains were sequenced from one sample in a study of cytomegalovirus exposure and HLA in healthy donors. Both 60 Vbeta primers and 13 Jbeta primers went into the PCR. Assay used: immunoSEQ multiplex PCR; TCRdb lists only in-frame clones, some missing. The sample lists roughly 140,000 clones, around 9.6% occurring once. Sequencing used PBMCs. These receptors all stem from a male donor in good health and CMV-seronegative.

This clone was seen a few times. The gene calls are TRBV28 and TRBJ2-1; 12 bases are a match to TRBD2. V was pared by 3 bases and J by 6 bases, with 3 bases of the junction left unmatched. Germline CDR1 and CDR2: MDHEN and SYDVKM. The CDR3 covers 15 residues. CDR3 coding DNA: TGTGCCAGCAGTTTCGGACTAGCGGGACGCAATGAGCAGTTCTTC. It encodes CASSFGLAGRNEQFF.

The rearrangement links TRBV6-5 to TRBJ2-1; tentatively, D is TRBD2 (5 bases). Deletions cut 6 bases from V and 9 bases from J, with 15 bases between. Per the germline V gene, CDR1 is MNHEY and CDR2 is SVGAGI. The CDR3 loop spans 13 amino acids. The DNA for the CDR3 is TGTGCCAGCAGCCCTCTTAGCGCAGGTGAGCAGTTCTTC. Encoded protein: CASSPLSAGEQFF.

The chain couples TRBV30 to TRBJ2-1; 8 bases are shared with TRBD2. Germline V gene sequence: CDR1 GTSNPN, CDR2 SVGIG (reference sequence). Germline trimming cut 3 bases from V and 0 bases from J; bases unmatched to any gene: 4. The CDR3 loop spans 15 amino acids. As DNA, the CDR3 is TGTGCCTGGAGCCCCGGGAGGGGCTCCTACAATGAGCAGTTCTTC. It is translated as CAWSPGRGSYNEQFF.

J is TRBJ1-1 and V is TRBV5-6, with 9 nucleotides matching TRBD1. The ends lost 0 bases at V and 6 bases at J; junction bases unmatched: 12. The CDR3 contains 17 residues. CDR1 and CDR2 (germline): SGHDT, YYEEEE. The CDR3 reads CASSLGATGTGRAEAFF. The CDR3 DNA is TGTGCCAGCAGCTTGGGGGCTACCGGGACAGGGAGGGCTGAAGCTTTCTTT.

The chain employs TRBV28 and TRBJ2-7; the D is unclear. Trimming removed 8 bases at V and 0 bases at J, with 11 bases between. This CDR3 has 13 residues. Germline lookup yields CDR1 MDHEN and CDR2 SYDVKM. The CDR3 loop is CASEFGRSYEQYF. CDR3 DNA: TGTGCCAGCGAATTTGGCCGCTCCTACGAGCAGTACTTC.

The CDR3 DNA reads as TGCGCCAGCAGCTTGCCGGGACAACAGCAGGGAGGCTACACCTTC. This encodes CASSLPGQQQGGYTF. The chain combines TRBV5-1 with TRBJ1-2; TRBD1 is a possible D gene (6 bases). V was clipped by 1 base and J by 8 bases, with 18 bases between them. The V gene's germline CDR1 is SGHRS and CDR2 YFSETQ. The CDR3 covers 15 residues.

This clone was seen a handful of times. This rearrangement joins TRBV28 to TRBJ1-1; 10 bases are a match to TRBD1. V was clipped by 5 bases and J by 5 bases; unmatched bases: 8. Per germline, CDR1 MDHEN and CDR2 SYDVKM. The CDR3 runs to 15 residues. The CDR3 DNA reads TGTGCCAGCAGTGGGAGCGGGACAGGGGAGACTGAAGCTTTCTTT. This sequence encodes CASSGSGTGETEAFF.

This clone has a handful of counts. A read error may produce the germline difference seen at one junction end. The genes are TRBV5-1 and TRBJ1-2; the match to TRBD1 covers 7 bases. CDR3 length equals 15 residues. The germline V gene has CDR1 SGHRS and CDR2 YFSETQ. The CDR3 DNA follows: TGCGCCAGCAGGTTGGGGACAGAGAGACCCTATGGCTACACCTTC. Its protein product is CASRLGTERPYGYTF.

CDR3 sequence reads: CASSPTLPTGGTQYF. CDR3 nucleotides: TGTGCCAGCAGCCCCACACTTCCGACAGGCGGTACGCAGTATTTT. The chain is built from TRBV27 and TRBJ2-3, with D perhaps matching TRBD1 (6 bases). The V gene's germline CDR1 is MNHEY and CDR2 SMNVEV (reference sequence). V shed 6 bases and J shed 8 bases, with 21 bases lying between them. CDR3 size: 15 residues.

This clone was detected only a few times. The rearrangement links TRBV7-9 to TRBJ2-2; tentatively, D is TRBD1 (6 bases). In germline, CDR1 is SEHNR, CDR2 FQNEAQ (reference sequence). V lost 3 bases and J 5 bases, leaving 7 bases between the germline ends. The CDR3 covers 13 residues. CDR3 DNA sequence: TGTGCCAGCAGCTTCACAGGGACCGGGGAGCTGTTTTTT. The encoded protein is CASSFTGTGELFF.

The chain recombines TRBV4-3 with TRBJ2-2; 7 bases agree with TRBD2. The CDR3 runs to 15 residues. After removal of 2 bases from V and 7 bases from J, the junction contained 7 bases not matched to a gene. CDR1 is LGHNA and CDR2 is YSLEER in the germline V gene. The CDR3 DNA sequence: TGCGCCAGCAGCCAACTTGTGGGGGGGATCGGGGAGCTGTTTTTT. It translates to CASSQLVGGIGELFF.

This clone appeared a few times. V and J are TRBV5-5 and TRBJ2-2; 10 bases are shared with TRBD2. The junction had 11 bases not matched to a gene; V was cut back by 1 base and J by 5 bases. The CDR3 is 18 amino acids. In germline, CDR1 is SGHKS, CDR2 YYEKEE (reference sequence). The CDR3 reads CASSLSRASGSGTGELFF. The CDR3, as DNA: TGTGCCAGCAGCTTGTCAAGAGCTAGCGGGAGTGGTACCGGGGAGCTGTTTTTT.

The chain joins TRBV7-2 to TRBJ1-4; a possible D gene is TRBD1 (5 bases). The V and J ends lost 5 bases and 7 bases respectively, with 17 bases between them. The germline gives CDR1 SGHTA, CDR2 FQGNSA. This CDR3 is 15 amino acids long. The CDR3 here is CASSLGAAGFEKLFF. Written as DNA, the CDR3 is TGTGCCAGCAGCCTTGGGGCAGCAGGTTTTGAAAAACTGTTTTTT.

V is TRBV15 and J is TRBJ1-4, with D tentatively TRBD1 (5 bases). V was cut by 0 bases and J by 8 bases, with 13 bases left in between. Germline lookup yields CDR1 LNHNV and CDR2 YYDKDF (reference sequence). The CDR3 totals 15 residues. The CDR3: CATSRDRQGGEKLFF. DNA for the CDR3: TGTGCCACCAGCAGAGATCGGCAGGGTGGGGAAAAACTGTTTTTT.

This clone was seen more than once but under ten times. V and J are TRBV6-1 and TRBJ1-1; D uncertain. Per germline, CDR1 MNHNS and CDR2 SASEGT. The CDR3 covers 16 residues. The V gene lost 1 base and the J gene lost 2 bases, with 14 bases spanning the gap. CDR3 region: CASSEDWAVGNTEAFF. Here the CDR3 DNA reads TGTGCCAGCAGTGAAGATTGGGCAGTGGGTAACACTGAAGCTTTCTTT.

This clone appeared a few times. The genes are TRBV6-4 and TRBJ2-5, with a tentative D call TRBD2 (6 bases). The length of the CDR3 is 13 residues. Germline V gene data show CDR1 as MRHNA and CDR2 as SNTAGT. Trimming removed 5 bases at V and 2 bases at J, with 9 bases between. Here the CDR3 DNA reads TGTGCCAGCAGTAGGGACTTACAAGAGACCCAGTACTTC. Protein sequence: CASSRDLQETQYF.

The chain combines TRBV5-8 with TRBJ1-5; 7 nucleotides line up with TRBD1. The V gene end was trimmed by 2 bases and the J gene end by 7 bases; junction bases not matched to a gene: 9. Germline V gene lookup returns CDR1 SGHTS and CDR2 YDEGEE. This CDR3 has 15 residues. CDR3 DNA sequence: TGTGCCAGCAGCTTTCGGGGGACAGCAGGACAGCCCCAGCATTTT. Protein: CASSFRGTAGQPQHF.

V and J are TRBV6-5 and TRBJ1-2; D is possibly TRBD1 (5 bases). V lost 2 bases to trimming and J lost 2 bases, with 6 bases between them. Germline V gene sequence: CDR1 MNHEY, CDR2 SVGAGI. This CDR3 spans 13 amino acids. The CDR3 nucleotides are TGTGCCAGCAGTTACGCAGGGAACTATGGCTACACCTTC. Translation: CASSYAGNYGYTF.

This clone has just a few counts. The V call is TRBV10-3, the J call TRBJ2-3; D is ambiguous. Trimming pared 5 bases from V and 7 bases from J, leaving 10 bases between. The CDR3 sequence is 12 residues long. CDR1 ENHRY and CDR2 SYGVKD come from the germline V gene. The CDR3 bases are TGTGCCATCAGTCTACTTTTGAATACGCAGTATTTT. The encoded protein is CAISLLLNTQYF.

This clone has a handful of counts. The CDR3 protein is CASSLGQMNTGELFF. The DNA for the CDR3 is TGTGCCAGCAGTTTGGGACAAATGAACACCGGGGAGCTGTTTTTT. The chain couples TRBV7-9 to TRBJ2-2; tentatively, D is TRBD1 (6 bases). V shed 6 bases and J shed 1 base, with 12 bases lying between them. The CDR3 runs 15 residues. Looked up from germline, CDR1 is SEHNR and CDR2 is FQNEAQ (reference sequence). The variable domain in full, with the rest retrieved from reference TRBV7-9 and TRBJ2-2, is DTGVSQNPRHKITKRGQNVTFRCDPISEHNRLYWYRQTLGQGPEFLTYFQNEAQLEKSRLLSDRFSAERPKGSFSTLEIQRTEQGDSAMYLCASSLGQMNTGELFFGEGSRLTVL.

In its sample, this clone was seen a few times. The CDR3 DNA reads as TGCGCCAGCAGCTTGACTAGCGGTTACTCCTACAATGAGCAGTTCTTC. Translation gives CASSLTSGYSYNEQFF. The rearrangement joins TRBV5-1 to TRBJ2-1; 8 bases align to TRBD2. Trimming at V came to 1 base and at J to 0 bases, leaving 3 bases not matched to a gene. The CDR3 loop spans 16 amino acids. CDR1 is SGHRS, CDR2 YFSETQ, per germline.

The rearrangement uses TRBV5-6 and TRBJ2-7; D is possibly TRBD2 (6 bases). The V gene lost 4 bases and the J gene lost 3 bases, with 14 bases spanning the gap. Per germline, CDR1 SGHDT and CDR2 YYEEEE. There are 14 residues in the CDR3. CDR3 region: CASSAASDLYEQYF. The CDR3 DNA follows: TGTGCCAGCAGCGCTGCTAGCGACCTCTACGAGCAGTACTTC. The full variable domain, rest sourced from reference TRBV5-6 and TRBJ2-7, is DAGVTQSPTHLIKTRGQQVTLRCSPKSGHDTVSWYQQALGQGPQFIFQYYEEEERQRGNFPDRFSGHQFPNYSSELNVNALLLGDSALYLCASSAASDLYEQYFGPGTRLTVT.

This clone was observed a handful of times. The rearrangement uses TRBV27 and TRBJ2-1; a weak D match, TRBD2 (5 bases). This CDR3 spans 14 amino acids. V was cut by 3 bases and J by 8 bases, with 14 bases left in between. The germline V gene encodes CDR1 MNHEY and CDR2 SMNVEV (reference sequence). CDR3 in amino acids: CASSFGGGWDEQFF. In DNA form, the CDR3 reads TGTGCCAGCAGTTTTGGAGGAGGTTGGGATGAGCAGTTCTTC.

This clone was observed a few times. Here the CDR3 DNA reads TGTGCCAGCAGCGTAGAAGCGGGGGGAGATACGCAGTATTTT. Amino acid sequence: CASSVEAGGDTQYF. J is TRBJ2-3 and V is TRBV9, with 9 nucleotides matching TRBD2. CDR1 is SGDLS, CDR2 YYNGEE, per germline. V shed 0 bases, J shed 5 bases, and the junction held 1 base outside the gene matches. The CDR3 loop spans 14 amino acids.

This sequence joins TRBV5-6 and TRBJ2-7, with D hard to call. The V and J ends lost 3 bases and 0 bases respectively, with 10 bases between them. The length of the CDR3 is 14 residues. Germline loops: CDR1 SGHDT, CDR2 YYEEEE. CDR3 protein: CASSSSRSSYEQYF. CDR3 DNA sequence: TGTGCCAGCAGCTCCAGCCGGAGCTCCTACGAGCAGTACTTC.

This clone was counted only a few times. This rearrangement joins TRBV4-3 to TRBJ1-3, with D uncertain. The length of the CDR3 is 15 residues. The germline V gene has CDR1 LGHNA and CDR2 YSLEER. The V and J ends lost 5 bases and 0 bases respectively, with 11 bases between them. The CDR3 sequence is CASSAGWSSGNTIYF. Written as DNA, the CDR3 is TGCGCCAGCAGCGCTGGGTGGAGCTCTGGAAACACCATATATTTT.

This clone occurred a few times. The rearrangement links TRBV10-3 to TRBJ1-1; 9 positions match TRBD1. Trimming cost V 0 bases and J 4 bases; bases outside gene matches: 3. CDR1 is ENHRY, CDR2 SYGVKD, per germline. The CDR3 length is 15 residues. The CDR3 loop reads CAISESTTGGTEAFF. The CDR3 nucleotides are TGTGCCATCAGTGAGTCCACGACAGGGGGCACTGAAGCTTTCTTT.

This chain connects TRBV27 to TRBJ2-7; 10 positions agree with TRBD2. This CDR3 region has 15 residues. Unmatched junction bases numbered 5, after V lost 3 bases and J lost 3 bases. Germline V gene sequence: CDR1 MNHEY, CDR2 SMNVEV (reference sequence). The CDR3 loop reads CASSFLAGVGYEQYF. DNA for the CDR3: TGTGCCAGCAGTTTCCTAGCGGGAGTGGGCTACGAGCAGTACTTC.

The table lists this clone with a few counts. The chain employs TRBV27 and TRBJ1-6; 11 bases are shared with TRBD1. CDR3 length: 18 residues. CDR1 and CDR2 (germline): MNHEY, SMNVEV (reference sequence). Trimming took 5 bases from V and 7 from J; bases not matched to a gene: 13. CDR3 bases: TGTGCCAGCAGTCCCACCCCTCCCGGGACAGGGGGAAATTCACCCCTCCACTTT. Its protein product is CASSPTPPGTGGNSPLHF.

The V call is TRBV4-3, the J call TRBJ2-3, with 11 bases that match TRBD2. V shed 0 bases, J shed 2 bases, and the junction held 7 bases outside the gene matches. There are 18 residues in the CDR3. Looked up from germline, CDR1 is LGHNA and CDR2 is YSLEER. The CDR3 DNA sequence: TGCGCCAGCAGCCAAGAGGTAGCGGGAGGGCCCCACACAGATACGCAGTATTTT. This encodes CASSQEVAGGPHTDTQYF.

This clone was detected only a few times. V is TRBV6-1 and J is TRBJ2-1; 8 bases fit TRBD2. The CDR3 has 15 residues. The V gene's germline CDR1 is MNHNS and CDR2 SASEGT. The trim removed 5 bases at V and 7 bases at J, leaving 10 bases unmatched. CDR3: CASSPLAEGWNEQFF. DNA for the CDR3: TGTGCCAGCAGTCCACTAGCGGAGGGGTGGAATGAGCAGTTCTTC.